The 21 T cell receptor beta chains given below trace back to one sample, sequenced in a study of blood T cell repertoires in COVID-19. Assay: immunoSEQ multiplex PCR; the TCRdb copy retains only in-frame clones and omits some. The profile shows 200,000 or so clones, approximately 90% of them singletons. The sequenced material came from PBMCs or T cells enriched from blood (not recorded which). These receptors came from a woman aged 40-49 years with acute COVID-19.

V usage is TRBV5-8 and J usage is TRBJ1-3; the D is unclear. The CDR3 is made up of 16 amino acids. Germline loops: CDR1 SGHTS, CDR2 YDEGEE. V lost 1 base and J lost 0, with 11 bases in between. This chain's CDR3 is CASSLSRLLSGNTIYF. The CDR3 region has the DNA TGTGCCAGCAGCTTGAGCAGGCTACTCTCTGGAAACACCATATATTTT.

The J gene is TRBJ1-1, the V gene TRBV27; D gene uncertain. The germline V gene has CDR1 MNHEY and CDR2 SMNVEV (reference sequence). The ends were cut back, 6 bases at V and 0 bases at J, with 17 bases in the middle. The CDR3 is 16 amino acids. DNA for the CDR3: TGTGCCAGCAGCAGTTTCTTCGGCAGGATGAACACTGAAGCTTTCTTT. Its protein product is CASSSFFGRMNTEAFF.

This chain's CDR3 is CASSHPRGASRTEAFF. The CDR3 DNA follows: TGCGCCAGCAGCCACCCCCGGGGGGCAAGTCGCACTGAAGCTTTCTTT. The V call is TRBV4-1, the J call TRBJ1-1; D is perhaps TRBD1 (6 bases). Between the trimmed V and J ends, which lost 3 bases and 4 bases, there was a span of 18 bases. CDR1 is MGHRA and CDR2 is YSYEKL in the germline V gene. The CDR3 runs 16 residues.

The genes are TRBV7-9 and TRBJ2-3; D call uncertain. The V gene lost 0 bases and the J gene lost 3 bases, with 13 bases spanning the gap. CDR1 is SEHNR and CDR2 is FQNEAQ in the germline V gene (reference sequence). The CDR3 has 16 amino acids. CDR3 loop: CASSLAVGLGTDTQYF. CDR3 bases: TGTGCCAGCAGCTTAGCTGTGGGTCTAGGAACAGATACGCAGTATTTT.

J is TRBJ2-5 and V is TRBV19; D remains unclear. Trimming removed 3 bases from V and 1 base from J, with 6 bases in between. CDR1 and CDR2 from the germline V gene are LNHDA and SQIVND (reference sequence). This CDR3 region has 13 residues. CDR3 coding DNA: TGTGCCAGTAGTATCGTGTCCCAAGAGACCCAGTACTTC. Protein: CASSIVSQETQYF.

The chain combines TRBV4-3 with TRBJ2-7, with D unclear. V was clipped by 1 base and J by 4 bases, with 8 bases between them. The CDR3 spans 13 residues. The V gene's germline CDR1 is LGHNA and CDR2 YSLEER. The CDR3 loop is CASSQGAGYEQYF. CDR3 bases: TGCGCCAGCAGCCAAGGGGCAGGTTACGAGCAGTACTTC.

The CDR3 DNA follows: TGTGCCAGCGGGGACAGGGGGTCTTCCTACGAGCAGTACTTC. Its protein product is CASGDRGSSYEQYF. V and J are TRBV6-5 and TRBJ2-7, with 11 bases aligning to TRBD1. The CDR3 is 14 residues long. J was trimmed by 1 base and V by 8 bases; bases with no gene match: 4. CDR1 and CDR2 (germline): MNHEY, SVGAGI.

The chain couples TRBV30 to TRBJ1-1; TRBD1 agrees at 7 bases. The CDR3 extends over 12 amino acids. Germline CDR1 and CDR2: GTSNPN and SVGIG (reference sequence). V dropped 6 bases and J dropped 1; count of bases not matched to a gene: 2. The CDR3 DNA sequence: TGTGCCTGCCGACAGGGGAACACTGAAGCTTTCTTT. Its protein product is CACRQGNTEAFF.

In its sample, this clone was seen once. This chain uses TRBV5-1 with TRBJ2-3, with TRBD2 matching 12 bases. This CDR3 is built from 16 residues. Germline V gene lookup returns CDR1 SGHRS and CDR2 YFSETQ. V lost 2 bases to trimming and J lost 2 bases; unmatched junction nucleotides: 3. The CDR3: CASSLRTSGVTDTQYF. As DNA, the CDR3 is TGCGCCAGCAGCTTACGGACTAGCGGGGTCACAGATACGCAGTATTTT.

CDR3: CASSAAQHRDGYTF. The CDR3 DNA is TGTGCCAGCAGCGCTGCCCAGCACAGGGATGGCTACACCTTC. The J gene is TRBJ1-2, the V gene TRBV9; TRBD1 is a possible D gene (6 bases). CDR1 and CDR2 (germline): SGDLS, YYNGEE. There are 14 residues in the CDR3. The V and J ends lost 3 bases and 6 bases respectively, with 15 bases between them.

The gene calls are TRBV6-5 and TRBJ2-7; possibly TRBD1 for D (6 bases). Germline V CDR1 and CDR2: MNHEY, SVGAGI. The germline V and J ends were trimmed by 6 bases and 4 bases, with 10 bases remaining between them. This CDR3 is 12 amino acids long. DNA of the CDR3: TGTGCCAGCAGGGGCAGGGGATACGAGCAGTACGTC. Its protein product is CASRGRGYEQYV.

This chain links TRBV7-9 with TRBJ1-1; 7 nucleotides agree with TRBD1. The junction had 2 bases not matched to a gene; V was cut back by 5 bases and J by 2 bases. Per germline, CDR1 SEHNR and CDR2 FQNEAQ (reference sequence). The CDR3 is made up of 13 amino acids. The CDR3 reads CASSGDSNTEAFF. The CDR3 DNA reads as TGTGCCAGCAGCGGGGACAGTAACACTGAAGCTTTCTTT.

The chain combines TRBV7-3 with TRBJ1-1, with D unresolved. Trimming removed 0 bases from V and 4 bases from J, with 12 bases in between. The V gene's germline CDR1 is SGHTA and CDR2 FQGTGA. CDR3 size: 15 residues. CDR3 in amino acids: CASSLTAGYPTEAFF. In DNA form, the CDR3 reads TGTGCCAGCAGCTTAACGGCGGGGTATCCCACTGAAGCTTTCTTT.

This clone was picked up a small number of times. The gene calls are TRBV19 and TRBJ1-5, with D perhaps TRBD1 (5 bases). The CDR3 is 14 residues long. V was shortened by 6 bases and J by 4 bases, with 13 bases between the two germline ends. Germline V gene data show CDR1 as LNHDA and CDR2 as SQIVND (reference sequence). Written as DNA, the CDR3 is TGTGCCAGTAGAACGGACGGGGGGAATCAGCCCCAGCATTTT. Residues: CASRTDGGNQPQHF.

The chain couples TRBV27 to TRBJ1-5; D remains ambiguous. Germline assignment: CDR1 MNHEY and CDR2 SMNVEV (reference sequence). Trimming pared 6 bases from V and 6 bases from J, leaving 18 bases between. The CDR3 is 15 residues long. This CDR3 is CASSHADSSVQPQHF. The CDR3 nucleotides read TGTGCCAGCAGCCACGCGGACTCCTCGGTTCAGCCCCAGCATTTT.

The chain joins TRBV27 to TRBJ1-2; TRBD1 might be the D (6 bases). V was trimmed by 6 bases and J by 4 bases, leaving 12 bases between them. The CDR3 spans 13 residues. The germline CDR1 and CDR2 sequences are MNHEY and SMNVEV (reference sequence). DNA of the CDR3: TGTGCCAGCAGGGACAGCAGAGCCTATGGCTACACCTTC. It encodes CASRDSRAYGYTF.

V is TRBV9 and J is TRBJ1-2; possibly TRBD1 for D (6 bases). Germline V gene data show CDR1 as SGDLS and CDR2 as YYNGEE. Trimming removed 0 bases at V and 3 bases at J, with 15 bases between. The length of the CDR3 is 16 residues. The CDR3: CASSVARQGNYYGYTF. The CDR3 coding sequence is TGTGCCAGCAGCGTAGCTCGGCAGGGGAACTACTATGGCTACACCTTC.

CDR3 loop: CASSLDVHTGTGELFF. CDR3 in DNA: TGCGCCAGCAGCTTGGATGTTCATACGGGCACCGGGGAGCTGTTTTTT. The chain recombines TRBV5-1 with TRBJ2-2; D is unresolved. Germline values: CDR1 SGHRS, CDR2 YFSETQ. Trimming cost V 0 bases and J 4 bases, with 13 bases left between them. This CDR3 contains 16 residues.

The rearrangement joins TRBV10-3 to TRBJ1-1; D is unclear. V was pared by 2 bases and J by 1 base, with 8 bases between. The CDR3 covers 14 residues. Germline V CDR1 and CDR2: ENHRY, SYGVKD. CDR3 DNA sequence: TGTGCCATCAGTGAGAACGGTTGGAACACTGAAGCTTTCTTT. This translates into CAISENGWNTEAFF.

The CDR3 DNA follows: TGCAGCGTCCAGGAAAACTATGGCTACACCTTC. Protein: CSVQENYGYTF. The chain carries TRBV29-1 and TRBJ1-2, with no clear D. The CDR3 length is 11 residues. Deletions cut 6 bases from V and 2 bases from J, with 7 bases between. Germline V lookup: CDR1 SQVTM, CDR2 ANQGSEA.

The genes are TRBV18 and TRBJ2-7; 7 bases match TRBD1. The length of the CDR3 is 15 residues. CDR1 and CDR2 from the germline V gene are KGHSH and LQKENI. With 4 bases clipped from V and 2 bases from J, the junction kept 8 bases outside the gene matches. In DNA, the CDR3 is TGTGCCAGCTCACGTCGACAGGGACGACCCTACGAGCAGTACGTC. As protein: CASSRRQGRPYEQYV.